What follows is one TCR beta chain and its context. What it binds is not known. Unique molecular identifiers were carried by the TCR beta cDNA libraries. TCRdb reanalysed the PCR reads using MiXCR and keeps one entry per CDR3 protein. Of 750,000 to 950,000 distinct CDR3 sequences in the sample, about 53% were seen once. This sample was taken from a study of post-analysis software for immune sequencing data. The germline V gene has CDR1 MGHDK and CDR2 SYGVNS. V trimming: 6 bases; J trimming: 1 base; junction bases outside the gene matches: 3. This CDR3 spans 13 amino acids. Notes on the study in general: Relative to controls, patients with multiple sclerosis showed significantly lower normalized Chao1 diversity. With TRBV5-6, TRBV5-1 and TRBV20-1 included, about five TRBV segments were more frequent in patients than in controls.

Sequencing was carried out using blood. The gene calls are TRBV25-1 and TRBJ2-7, with TRBD1 matching 7 bases. The sequence derives from a girl aged 10-17 years with multiple sclerosis. The CDR3 here is CASRGTASYEQYF. For the CDR3, the DNA is TGTGCCAGCAGGGGGACAGCTTCCTACGAGCAGTACTTC.